This T cell receptor (beta chain) was documented in a study of shared clonotypes between healthy human individuals. Study conclusions and caveats: Several donors held about 4.6% of naive CD4 clonotypes in common.

Worth noting for this clone: As yet, its antigen is unknown.

The V and J ends lost 3 bases and 2 bases respectively, with 7 bases between them. This CDR3 has 13 amino acids. Germline-derived CDR1 and CDR2 are SGHVS and FNYEAQ. Clones were sequenced by immunoSEQ multiplex PCR, and TCRdb holds only the in-frame ones, with some missing. The sample has some 240,000 clones, over 60% seen once; the top ten hold around 10%. The chain has TRBV7-6 and TRBJ2-5; D is uncertain. Sequencing used memory CD4+ T cells sorted from blood. Stated subset: CD45RA-negative fraction. The source is a man aged 25-40 years in good health. The CDR3 sequence: CASSFGSQETQYF. CDR3 DNA: TGTGCCAGCAGCTTCGGGTCGCAAGAGACCCAGTACTTC.